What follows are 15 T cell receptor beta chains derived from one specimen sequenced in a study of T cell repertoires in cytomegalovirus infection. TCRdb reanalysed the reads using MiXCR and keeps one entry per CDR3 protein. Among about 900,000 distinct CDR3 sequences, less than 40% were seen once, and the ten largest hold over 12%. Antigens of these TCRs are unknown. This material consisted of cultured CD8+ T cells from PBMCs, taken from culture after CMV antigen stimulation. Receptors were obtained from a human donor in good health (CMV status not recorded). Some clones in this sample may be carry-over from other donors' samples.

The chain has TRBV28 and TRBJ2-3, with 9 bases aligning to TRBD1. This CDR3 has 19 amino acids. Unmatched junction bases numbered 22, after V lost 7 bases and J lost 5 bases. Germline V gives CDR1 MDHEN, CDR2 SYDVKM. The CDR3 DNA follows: TGTGCCAGCACCTTAGGGACAGGGTCAATATCATCGGAAGGAGATACGCAGTATTTT. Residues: CASTLGTGSISSEGDTQYF.

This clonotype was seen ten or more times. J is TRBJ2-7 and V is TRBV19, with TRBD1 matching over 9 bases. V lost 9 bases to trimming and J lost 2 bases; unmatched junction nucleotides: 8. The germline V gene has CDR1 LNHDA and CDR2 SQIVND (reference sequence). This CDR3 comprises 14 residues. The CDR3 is CASSPGQGTYEQYF. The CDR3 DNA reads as TGTGCCAGCAGTCCGGGACAGGGAACCTACGAGCAGTACTTC.

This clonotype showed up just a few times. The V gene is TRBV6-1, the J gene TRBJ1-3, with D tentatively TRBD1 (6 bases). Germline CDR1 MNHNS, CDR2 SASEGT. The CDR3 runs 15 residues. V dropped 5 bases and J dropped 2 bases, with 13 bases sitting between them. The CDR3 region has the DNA TGTGCCAGCAGTTCTTGGGGGGCGCCTGGAAACACCATATATTTT. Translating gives CASSSWGAPGNTIYF.

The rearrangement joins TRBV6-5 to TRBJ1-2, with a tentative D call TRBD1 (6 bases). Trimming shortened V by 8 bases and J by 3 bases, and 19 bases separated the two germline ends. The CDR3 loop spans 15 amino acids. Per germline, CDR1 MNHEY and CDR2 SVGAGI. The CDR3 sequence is CASGGGRGFDYGYTF. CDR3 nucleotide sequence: TGTGCCAGCGGGGGCGGAAGGGGGTTTGACTATGGCTACACCTTC.

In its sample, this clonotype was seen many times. For the CDR3, the DNA is TGTGCCAGCAGCGTCCGGGATAATCAACTATATGGCTACACCTTC. Translated, it gives CASSVRDNQLYGYTF. The chain links TRBV9 to TRBJ1-2; D unresolved. The CDR3 totals 15 residues. The germline gives CDR1 SGDLS, CDR2 YYNGEE. Trimming took 2 bases from V and 5 from J, leaving 16 bases between them.

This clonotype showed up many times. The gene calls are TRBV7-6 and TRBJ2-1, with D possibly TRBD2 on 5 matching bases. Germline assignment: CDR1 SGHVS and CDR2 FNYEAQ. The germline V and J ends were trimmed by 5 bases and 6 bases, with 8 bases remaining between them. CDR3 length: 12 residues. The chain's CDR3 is CASSGSLNEQFF. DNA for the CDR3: TGTGCCAGCAGCGGGAGTCTCAATGAGCAGTTCTTC.

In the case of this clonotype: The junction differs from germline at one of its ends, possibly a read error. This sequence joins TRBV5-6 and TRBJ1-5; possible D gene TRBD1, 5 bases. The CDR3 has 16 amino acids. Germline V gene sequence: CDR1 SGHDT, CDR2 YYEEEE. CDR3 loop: CASSLAPVDSTQPQHF. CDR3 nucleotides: TGTGCCAGCAGCTTGGCCCCCGTCGACAGCACTCAGCCCCAGCATTTT. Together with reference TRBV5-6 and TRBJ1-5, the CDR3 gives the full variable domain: DAGVTQSPTHLIKTRGQQVTLRCSPKSGHDTVSWYQQALGQGPQFIFQYYEEEERQRGNFPDRFSGHQFPNYSSELNVNALLLGDSALYLCASSLAPVDSTQPQHFGDGTRLSIL.

CDR3: CATSQQGGRETQYF. The CDR3 DNA follows: TGTGCCACCAGCCAACAAGGGGGTCGGGAGACCCAGTACTTC. The chain links TRBV24-1 to TRBJ2-5; TRBD1 is a possible D gene (6 bases). The CDR3 loop spans 14 amino acids. Germline CDR1 reads KGHDR; CDR2 reads SFDVKD. Trimming removed 7 bases from V and 5 bases from J, with 16 bases in between.

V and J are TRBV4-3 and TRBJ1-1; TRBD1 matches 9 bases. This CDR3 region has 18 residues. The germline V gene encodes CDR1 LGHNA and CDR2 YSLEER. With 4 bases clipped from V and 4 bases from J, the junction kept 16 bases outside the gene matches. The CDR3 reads CASSPRGQGLRYSTEAFF. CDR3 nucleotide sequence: TGCGCCAGCAGCCCTAGGGGACAGGGTCTCCGTTATAGCACTGAAGCTTTCTTT.

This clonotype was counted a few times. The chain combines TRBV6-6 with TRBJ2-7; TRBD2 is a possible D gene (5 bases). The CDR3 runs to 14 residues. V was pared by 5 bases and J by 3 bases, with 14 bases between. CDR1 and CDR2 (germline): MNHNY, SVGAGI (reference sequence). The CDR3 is CASSPSLVGYEQYF. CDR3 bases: TGTGCCAGCAGTCCCTCACTAGTAGGCTACGAGCAGTACTTC.

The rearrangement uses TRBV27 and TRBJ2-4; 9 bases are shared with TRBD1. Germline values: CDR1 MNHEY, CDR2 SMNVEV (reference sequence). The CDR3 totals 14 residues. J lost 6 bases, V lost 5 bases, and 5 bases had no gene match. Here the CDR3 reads CASSPGTGLNIQYF. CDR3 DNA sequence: TGTGCCAGCAGTCCCGGGACAGGGTTAAACATTCAGTACTTC.

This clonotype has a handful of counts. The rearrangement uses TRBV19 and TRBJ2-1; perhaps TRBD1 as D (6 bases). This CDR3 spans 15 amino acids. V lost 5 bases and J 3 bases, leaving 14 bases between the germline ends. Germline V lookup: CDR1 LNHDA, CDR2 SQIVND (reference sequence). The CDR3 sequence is CASSDGTPLYNEQFF. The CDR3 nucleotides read TGTGCCAGTAGTGACGGGACACCCCTCTACAATGAGCAGTTCTTC.

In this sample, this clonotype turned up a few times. This CDR3 reads CASSLSRGSTREQYF. The CDR3 DNA follows: TGTGCCAGCAGCTTGTCGAGGGGCTCTACTAGGGAGCAGTACTTC. This chain links TRBV5-4 with TRBJ2-7; D may be TRBD1 or TRBD2 (5 bases each). Germline assignment: CDR1 SGHNT and CDR2 YYREEE (reference sequence). The V end lost 1 base, the J end lost 7 bases, and 18 bases lay between the germline ends. There are 15 residues in the CDR3.

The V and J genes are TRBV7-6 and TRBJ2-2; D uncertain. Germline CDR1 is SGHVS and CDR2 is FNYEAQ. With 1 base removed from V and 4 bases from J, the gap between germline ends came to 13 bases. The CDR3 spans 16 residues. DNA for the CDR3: TGTGCCAGCAGCTTAGTCGAAGGCAGAGCCACCGGGGAGCTGTTTTTT. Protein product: CASSLVEGRATGELFF.

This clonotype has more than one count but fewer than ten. In nucleotides, the CDR3 is TGTGCCAGCAGTTTATCTCCCCGGGACGGCGGATTCAATGAGCAGTTCTTC. This encodes CASSLSPRDGGFNEQFF. The V gene is TRBV27, the J gene TRBJ2-1; D may be TRBD1 or TRBD2 (5 bases each). The CDR3 totals 17 residues. V dropped 0 bases and J dropped 6 bases, with 18 bases sitting between them. Germline V gives CDR1 MNHEY, CDR2 SMNVEV (reference sequence).